This entry lists 7 T cell receptor beta chains sequenced from one sample in a study of metastatic and nonmetastatic thyroid tumors (dated by TCRdb to about 2020). No patient had received any treatment before thyroid surgery. The library was prepared using PCR. Instrument used: Illumina HiSeq 4000. The public reads were quality trimmed at Q25 with fastp and then assembled into clones with MiXCR by TCRdb, keeping productive beta chains. The sample has around 25,000 clones on record, 10% to 15% of them singletons. Roughly 5.3% of the sample is taken by the ten largest. The material sequenced was blood. These receptors originate from a female donor with papillary thyroid cancer or a benign thyroid nodule (not recorded which). Some clones in this sample may be carry-over from other donors' samples.

This clone was counted many times. This chain joins TRBV20-1 and TRBJ2-5, with a tentative D call TRBD2 (6 bases). The CDR3 has 15 residues. CDR1 is DFQATT, CDR2 SNEGSKA, per germline (reference sequence). Trimming stripped 6 bases from V and 4 bases from J, with 21 bases between. The CDR3 protein is CSANARRGPVETQYF. The DNA for the CDR3 is TGCAGTGCAAACGCTAGGAGGGGTCCGGTAGAGACCCAGTACTTC.

This clone has ten or more counts. The chain is built from TRBV28 and TRBJ1-5, with 9 bases that match TRBD1. CDR1 and CDR2 from the germline V gene are MDHEN and SYDVKM. CDR3 length: 14 residues. The V gene end was trimmed by 6 bases and the J gene end by 6 bases; junction bases not matched to a gene: 6. In nucleotides, the CDR3 is TGTGCCAGCAGCAAAGGGACAGGGCTTCAGCCCCAGCATTTT. Amino acids: CASSKGTGLQPQHF.

This clone was recorded at least ten times. V and J are TRBV4-1 and TRBJ1-4; perhaps TRBD1 as D (6 bases). Germline V lookup: CDR1 MGHRA, CDR2 YSYEKL. The CDR3 extends over 18 amino acids. Trimming cost V 4 bases and J 4 bases, with 22 bases left between them. Here the CDR3 DNA reads TGCGCCAGCAGCCCTAAACCGTCCTACAGGGTTAATAATGAAAAACTGTTTTTT. The encoded protein is CASSPKPSYRVNNEKLFF.

Worth noting for this clone: This CDR3 fails to terminate in the conserved phenylalanine or tryptophan, so it likely reflects a read error. The chain couples TRBV30 to TRBJ1-2; no firm D call. V dropped 2 bases and J dropped 8 bases, with 15 bases sitting between them. Germline V lookup: CDR1 GTSNPN, CDR2 SVGIG (reference sequence). CDR3 length equals 13 residues. This chain's CDR3 is CAWSWSPTVGYTL. CDR3 sequence (DNA): TGTGCCTGGAGTTGGAGCCCGACGGTGGGCTACACCCTC.

This clone was recorded at least ten times. The CDR3 loop is CAWSVALSEQYF. The CDR3, as DNA: TGTGCCTGGAGTGTTGCCCTCTCCGAGCAGTACTTC. This chain links TRBV30 with TRBJ2-7; D call uncertain. Germline-derived CDR1 and CDR2 are GTSNPN and SVGIG (reference sequence). Between the trimmed V and J ends, which lost 0 bases and 6 bases, there was a span of 9 bases. This CDR3 spans 12 amino acids.

This clone was picked up many times. The chain couples TRBV6-2 or TRBV6-3 to TRBJ1-1; 10 bases align to TRBD1. Trimming cost V 6 bases and J 4 bases; bases outside gene matches: 8. This CDR3 spans 15 amino acids. Germline-derived CDR1 and CDR2 are MNHEY and SVGEGT. The CDR3 sequence is CASSRDRGVGTEAFF. CDR3 DNA: TGTGCCAGCAGCCGGGACAGGGGAGTCGGCACTGAAGCTTTCTTT.

The sample holds many counts of this clone. The J gene is TRBJ1-2, the V gene TRBV6-1; D is perhaps TRBD1 (6 bases). The CDR3 loop spans 13 amino acids. V dropped 6 bases and J dropped 4 bases, with 12 bases sitting between them. Germline CDR1 reads MNHNS; CDR2 reads SASEGT. CDR3 protein: CASRADRRYGYTF. CDR3 DNA: TGTGCCAGCAGGGCTGACAGGCGCTATGGCTACACCTTC.